This TCR beta chain was obtained from a study of glioma-infiltrating T cells. Study observations and caveats: CDR3 overlap between tissue and blood was very small.

The germline V gene has CDR1 SNHLY and CDR2 FYNNEI. This CDR3 is built from 14 residues. Trimming cost V 2 bases and J 6 bases, with 13 bases left between them. This clonotype has a handful of counts. Its matching antigen is unknown. Using RNA template, CDR3s of TCR alpha and beta were amplified with iRepertoire arm-PCR. TCRdb passed the multiplex PCR reads through MiXCR, listing each CDR3 protein once. This repertoire shows 400,000 or so distinct CDR3 sequences, about two fifths found once; its top ten account for 12%. The sample was glioma tissue, nonneoplastic brain tissue, or PBMCs (not recorded which). The source of this sequence is a human donor with low-grade glioma or glioblastoma, undergoing nonglioma brain surgery, or in good health (not recorded which). The rearrangement links TRBV2 to TRBJ1-2; tentative D call: TRBD1 (5 bases). CDR3: CASSELPAGDGYTF. CDR3 DNA: TGTGCCAGCAGTGAACTCCCCGCGGGGGATGGCTACACCTTC.